This TCR beta chain is drawn from a study of cytomegalovirus exposure and HLA in healthy donors. At the level of the study: Clustering assigned about 76% of the approximately 400 genotyped donors to the Caucasian-associated ancestry cluster.

The germline V and J ends were trimmed by 0 bases and 3 bases, with 11 bases remaining between them. The CDR3 totals 15 residues. Germline V gene sequence: CDR1 MNHNY, CDR2 SVGAGI (reference sequence). On this clone itself: Its antigen is unknown.

The PCR ran on 60 Vbeta and 13 Jbeta primers. The protocol was immunoSEQ multiplex PCR, while the TCRdb copy is restricted to in-frame clones and leaves out a portion. The table lists fewer than 250,000 clones, 65% to 80% of them singletons. Findings and limits, study-wide: Later genetic work tied a missense DCLRE1C variant to beta-chain V and J trimming. When analyzed later, the rates of TCR association showed variation by HLA locus, with DRB1 the most and HLA-C the fewest.

The sample taken for sequencing was PBMCs. The V gene is TRBV6-6, the J gene TRBJ2-5; tentatively, D is TRBD1 (5 bases). This sequence originates from a man aged 35 to 55 in good health and CMV-seronegative. The CDR3 DNA is TGTGCCAGCAGTTACTCGAAGGGGTCAGAAGAGACCCAGTACTTC. Its protein product is CASSYSKGSEETQYF.